Following are 20 T cell receptor beta chains from one sample sequenced in a study of CD8 T cells in ankylosing spondylitis. TCRdb itself ran the 5' RACE reads through MiXCR, one entry per CDR3 protein. The sample includes approximately 350,000 distinct CDR3 sequences, around 20% of them seen just once. The sample was blood, either unsorted or a sorted T cell fraction (not recorded which). All receptors come from a male donor with ankylosing spondylitis or in good health (not recorded which).

The rearrangement links TRBV6-2 or TRBV6-3 to TRBJ2-1, with TRBD1 matching over 9 bases. The CDR3 length is 14 residues. Unmatched junction bases numbered 11, after V lost 7 bases and J lost 10 bases. The V gene's germline CDR1 is MNHEY and CDR2 SVGEGT. The CDR3 DNA follows: TGTGCCAGCACCCAGACAGGGGGGATCGGCGAGCAGTTCTTC. Protein product: CASTQTGGIGEQFF.

V usage is TRBV2 and J usage is TRBJ1-6; D unresolved. The CDR3 loop spans 13 amino acids. The germline V and J ends were trimmed by 8 bases and 10 bases, with 15 bases remaining between them. Germline V gene data show CDR1 as SNHLY and CDR2 as FYNNEI. CDR3 DNA sequence: TGTGCCAGCCTATTGGATCTTAACTCACCCCTCCACTTT. Translating gives CASLLDLNSPLHF.

This clonotype was detected only once. The chain links TRBV3-1 to TRBJ2-5, with 10 nucleotides matching TRBD2. The CDR3 loop spans 17 amino acids. Germline-derived CDR1 and CDR2 are LGHDT and YNNKEL (reference sequence). V lost 0 bases to trimming and J lost 2 bases; unmatched junction nucleotides: 6. The CDR3 sequence: CASSQDLLAGVQETQYF. CDR3 DNA sequence: TGTGCCAGCAGCCAAGATTTGCTAGCGGGGGTGCAAGAGACCCAGTACTTC.

This clonotype was picked up a small number of times. This chain links TRBV6-5 with TRBJ1-5; maybe TRBD1 (6 bases). This CDR3 has 17 amino acids. Deletions cut 2 bases from V and 2 bases from J, with 16 bases between. Looked up from germline, CDR1 is MNHEY and CDR2 is SVGAGI. CDR3 amino acids: CASSYGRGGMGNQPQHF. The DNA of the CDR3 is TGTGCCAGCAGTTACGGCAGGGGAGGCATGGGCAATCAGCCCCAGCATTTT.

V and J are TRBV29-1 and TRBJ2-7, with D perhaps assigned TRBD1 or TRBD2 (5 bases each). V was shortened by 3 bases and J by 4 bases, with 13 bases between the two germline ends. Germline V gene lookup returns CDR1 SQVTM and CDR2 ANQGSEA. The CDR3 is made up of 13 amino acids. This CDR3 is CSVEGVDGYEQYF. CDR3 in DNA: TGCAGCGTTGAGGGGGTCGACGGATACGAGCAGTACTTC.

This clonotype was found a few times. The rearrangement links TRBV2 to TRBJ1-1, with D maybe TRBD1 (5 bases). Trimming stripped 7 bases from V and 1 base from J, with 13 bases between. The CDR3 spans 14 residues. Germline lookup yields CDR1 SNHLY and CDR2 FYNNEI. For the CDR3, the DNA is TGTGCCAGCACCAAAGGACAATCGAACACTGAAGCTTTCTTT. Translating it yields CASTKGQSNTEAFF. Complete variable domain (other parts from reference TRBV2 and TRBJ1-1): EPEVTQTPSHQVTQMGQEVILRCVPISNHLYFYWYRQILGQKVEFLVSFYNNEISEKSEIFDDQFSVERPDGSNFTLKIRSTKLEDSAMYFCASTKGQSNTEAFFGQGTRLTVV.

The CDR3 DNA sequence: TGCAGCGTTGAATTCTGGGGGAGCTCCTACAATGAGCAGTTCTTC. Translation gives CSVEFWGSSYNEQFF. The V gene is TRBV29-1, the J gene TRBJ2-1; TRBD1 or TRBD2 may be the D gene (5 bases each). V lost 2 bases, J lost 0 bases, and 11 bases lay in between. CDR3 length equals 15 residues. Germline CDR1 SQVTM, CDR2 ANQGSEA.

The sample holds one count of this clonotype. The chain uses TRBV6-4 and TRBJ2-7; D gene unclear. This CDR3 region has 17 residues. CDR1 is MRHNA, CDR2 SNTAGT, per germline. The V end was cut by 7 bases, the J end by 4 bases, with 26 bases between. The CDR3 loop is CASTARHRWRFRYEQYF. The DNA of the CDR3 is TGTGCCAGCACCGCCAGGCACCGGTGGAGATTCCGGTACGAGCAGTACTTC.

The chain carries TRBV2 and TRBJ2-1; 10 bases line up with TRBD2. CDR3 length: 15 amino acids. CDR1 SNHLY and CDR2 FYNNEI come from the germline V gene. Unmatched junction bases numbered 9, after V lost 3 bases and J lost 10 bases. CDR3 in DNA: TGTGCCAGCAGTGATCTAGCGGGGGTAGGAGGGGAGCAGTTCTTC. Translation: CASSDLAGVGGEQFF.

CDR3 nucleotides: TGTGCCAGCAGCTCCCCGACCCTGTGGGAGACCCAGTACTTC. It specifies CASSSPTLWETQYF. The chain uses TRBV7-9 and TRBJ2-5; D remains ambiguous. Germline V lookup: CDR1 SEHNR, CDR2 FQNEAQ (reference sequence). Trimming removed 4 bases from V and 5 bases from J, with 14 bases in between. This CDR3 spans 14 amino acids.

There are a few counts of this clonotype. The V gene is TRBV20-1, the J gene TRBJ1-5, with 7 nucleotides matching TRBD1. Trimming cost V 0 bases and J 0 bases; bases outside gene matches: 5. The germline gives CDR1 DFQATT, CDR2 SNEGSKA (reference sequence). The CDR3 is made up of 16 amino acids. CDR3 residues: CSARDLGQYSNQPQHF. The CDR3 region has the DNA TGCAGTGCTAGAGATCTGGGACAGTATAGCAATCAGCCCCAGCATTTT.

V usage is TRBV28 and J usage is TRBJ1-1; TRBD1 agrees at 8 bases. The junction had 8 bases not matched to a gene; V was cut back by 5 bases and J by 0 bases. This CDR3 is built from 16 residues. The germline CDR1 and CDR2 sequences are MDHEN and SYDVKM. CDR3 bases: TGTGCCAGCAGTCCGCCGTGGACAGGGATGAACACTGAAGCTTTCTTT. Amino acids: CASSPPWTGMNTEAFF. The entire variable domain, with the rest obtained from reference TRBV28 and TRBJ1-1, is as follows: DVKVTQSSRYLVKRTGEKVFLECVQDMDHENMFWYRQDPGLGLRLIYFSYDVKMKEKGDIPEGYSVSREKKERFSLILESASTNQTSMYLCASSPPWTGMNTEAFFGQGTRLTVV.

The V call is TRBV4-1, the J call TRBJ1-5; D may be TRBD1 (6 bases). The CDR3 covers 15 residues. Trimming pared 1 base from V and 4 bases from J, leaving 11 bases between. Germline-derived CDR1 and CDR2 are MGHRA and YSYEKL. DNA for the CDR3: TGCGCCAGCAGCCAAGTGGCGGACAGTAATCAGCCCCAGCATTTT. It is translated as CASSQVADSNQPQHF.

A few counts support this clonotype. This rearrangement joins TRBV7-2 to TRBJ2-1, with 13 bases that match TRBD2. The CDR3 runs to 17 residues. Germline CDR1 reads SGHTA; CDR2 reads FQGNSA. V lost 10 bases to trimming and J lost 4 bases; unmatched junction nucleotides: 13. The CDR3 nucleotides are TGTGCCACCCTAGGGGGGGGACTAGCGGGGTTATACAATGAGCAGTTCTTC. It yields the protein CATLGGGLAGLYNEQFF.

The V call is TRBV15, the J call TRBJ2-3; unclear D gene. CDR3 length equals 14 residues. Trimming removed 0 bases at V and 4 bases at J, with 8 bases between. Germline loops: CDR1 LNHNV, CDR2 YYDKDF (reference sequence). CDR3 amino acids: CATSRDLSADTQYF. The CDR3 nucleotides read TGTGCCACCAGCAGAGATCTGTCAGCAGATACGCAGTATTTT.

The J gene is TRBJ1-5, the V gene TRBV28, with 9 bases aligning to TRBD1. The CDR3 contains 16 residues. Per the germline V gene, CDR1 is MDHEN and CDR2 is SYDVKM. V lost 6 bases, J lost 0 bases, and 6 bases stayed unmatched. The CDR3 DNA is TGTGCCAGCAGCAGGACAGGGGATTATAGCAATCAGCCCCAGCATTTT. Its protein product is CASSRTGDYSNQPQHF. Combining the CDR3 with reference TRBV28 and TRBJ1-5 gives the whole variable domain DVKVTQSSRYLVKRTGEKVFLECVQDMDHENMFWYRQDPGLGLRLIYFSYDVKMKEKGDIPEGYSVSREKKERFSLILESASTNQTSMYLCASSRTGDYSNQPQHFGDGTRLSIL.

This clonotype was detected only a few times. The J gene is TRBJ2-1, the V gene TRBV10-3; the match to TRBD2 covers 9 bases. Germline lookup yields CDR1 ENHRY and CDR2 SYGVKD. Trimming cost V 7 bases and J 8 bases; bases outside gene matches: 12. This CDR3 contains 15 residues. DNA for the CDR3: TGTGCCATCATGTCAGCGGGGGGCCGTTTGGATGAGCAGTTCTTC. The encoded protein is CAIMSAGGRLDEQFF.

This clonotype was counted only a few times. This chain joins TRBV27 and TRBJ2-7; D not certain. CDR1 and CDR2 from the germline V gene are MNHEY and SMNVEV (reference sequence). The CDR3 sequence is 15 residues long. V was pared by 0 bases and J by 2 bases, with 11 bases between. The CDR3 spells CASSLSMSVPYEQYF. In nucleotides, the CDR3 is TGTGCCAGCAGTTTATCGATGTCAGTCCCCTACGAGCAGTACTTC.

This chain links TRBV4-1 with TRBJ2-1; 9 bases match TRBD2. The CDR3 runs to 16 residues. Germline CDR1 and CDR2: MGHRA and YSYEKL. The V gene end was trimmed by 0 bases and the J gene end by 6 bases; junction bases not matched to a gene: 6. The CDR3 DNA follows: TGCGCCAGCAGCCAAGATAGATTAGCGGGGGCCAATGAGCAGTTCTTC. It translates to CASSQDRLAGANEQFF.

This chain joins TRBV2 and TRBJ2-1, with 7 bases aligning to TRBD2. CDR1 SNHLY and CDR2 FYNNEI come from the germline V gene. The ends lost 7 bases at V and 5 bases at J; junction bases unmatched: 14. The CDR3 covers 16 residues. The CDR3, as DNA: TGTGCCAGCACCGACACCGGGCGGGGGATGAACAATGAGCAGTTCTTC. It translates to CASTDTGRGMNNEQFF. Looking up the rest from reference TRBV2 and TRBJ2-1 gives the full variable domain: EPEVTQTPSHQVTQMGQEVILRCVPISNHLYFYWYRQILGQKVEFLVSFYNNEISEKSEIFDDQFSVERPDGSNFTLKIRSTKLEDSAMYFCASTDTGRGMNNEQFFGPGTRLTVL.